This T cell receptor (beta chain) was identified during a study of OX40 agonist ivuxolimab in advanced cancers. Trimming pared 7 bases from V and 5 bases from J, leaving 7 bases between. CDR3 length equals 11 residues. Germline CDR1 MDHEN, CDR2 SYDVKM. The method was immunoSEQ multiplex PCR; TCRdb's version includes in-frame clones alone and lacks a portion of them. The table shows 90,000 to 120,000 clones, with approximately 90% occurring only once. With regard to this clone: Antigen unknown.

Study-wide results and limits: Relatively little clonal expansion, among the lowest observed, appeared in partial responders at 0.1-3.0 mg/kg.

This chain uses TRBV28 with TRBJ2-3; D not certain. The origin of this receptor is an adult with an advanced solid tumor such as melanoma, head and neck, liver or kidney cancer. The material sequenced was CD4+ or CD8+ T cells sorted from blood, taken in a trial of the OX40 agonist ivuxolimab. The CDR3 coding sequence is TGTGCCAGCATACAAGGAGATACGCAGTATTTT. Its translation: CASIQGDTQYF.